This section outlines one TCR beta chain sequence together with its context. A single count supports this clone. Which antigen it targets is not known. Base qualities were left out, and no much larger clone turns up one base away. V is shortened by 1 base, J by 12 bases, and the region joining them spans 10 bases. CDR1 and CDR2 are read off the germline V gene (reference sequence) as PRHDT and FYEKMQ. Measured from the cysteine to the phenylalanine, the CDR3 is 12 residues long. Left in the record is the CDR3 DNA by itself, 36 bases read in frame from the first base. Genomic DNA was extracted from sorted cells with the Quick-DNA Microprep Kit. TCRbeta DNA was amplified with the immunoSEQ hsTCRbeta kit following the manufacturer's protocol. An Illumina MiSeq instrument was used to sequence the TCRbeta libraries. Processing in the source paper ran as follows. Following removal of out-of-frame sequences, 2 million to 2.5 million distinct TCRbeta sequences were retained, with an average of about 70,000 per individual. Two values were used to score each individual: the count of around 150 previously reported CMV-associated TCRbeta sequences and the total count of productive distinct TCRbeta sequences. A beta-binomial model was reimplemented in Python, and random forests from scikit-learn, run with default parameters, were trained on data from the US cohort. Classifier performance on the Belgian cohort was summarized as median AUC with percentile confidence intervals calculated over 10,000 bootstrap iterations. Held by TCRdb, this immuneACCESS table contains in-frame sequences only and omits some clones. Under half of the omission traces to an unresolved V gene where checked; the cause of the rest is unknown. The D gene and trimming were derived from the DNA, and the V and J assignments and clone size from that table. The sample data list 45,000 to 65,000 clones, and around 80% of these were observed just once. The top ten clonotypes cover under 0.9% of the sample.

This sample was included in a study of memory CD4+ T cells and cytomegalovirus serostatus (dated 2019 in TCRdb). About the study as a whole: The 35 or so healthy Belgian adults in the cohort included 9 who were CMV seropositive and around 25 who were CMV seronegative. CD4+ memory TCRbeta repertoires of a Belgian cohort with known cytomegalovirus serostatus were sequenced in order to replicate a published TCR-based CMV serostatus classifier. The research as a whole found: Among the 150 to 200 previously reported CMV-associated TCRbeta sequences, 67 showed up in the CD4+ memory repertoires, with each one found in between one and five individuals. For CMV serostatus prediction, a median bootstrapped AUC of 0.95 was reached with the original framework, and a median bootstrapped AUC of about 0.89 was reached with a US-trained random forest. Only CD4+CD45RO+ memory cells were sequenced, in contrast to the original study, which included naive and memory CD4+ and CD8+ populations. A median bootstrapped AUC of almost 0.96 with a 95% CI of 0.76-1.00 was achieved on the Belgian cohort by the original-framework classifier. The results were interpreted as suggesting that the CMV-associated TCR signature is largely present in the CD4+ memory repertoire.

Single viable CD3+CD4+CD8-CD45RO+ cells were sorted as memory CD4+ T cells on a FACSAria II. CMV serostatus was determined with a Roche Elecsys assay detecting serum IgG against CMV pp150, pp28, p38 and p52. Following thawing, total CD4+ T cells were enriched through positive selection using CD4 magnetic microbeads. The samples came from a different study that was designed specifically to examine the CD4+ T cell memory repertoire. Following standard operating procedures, peripheral blood mononuclear cells were isolated and cryopreserved, while serum was kept at -80 degrees C. The staining relied on CD3-PerCP (BW264/56), CD4-APC (RPA-T4), CD45RO-PE (UCHT1) and CD8-Pacific Orange (3B5) antibodies, and Sytox blue was used to exclude non-viable cells.

This receptor was identified in an adult in good health and CMV-seronegative. The sample consisted of memory CD4+ T cells from blood. The chain was built from TRBV13 and TRBJ2-1; D gene: possibly TRBD2, on 5 matching bases. In nucleotide form, the sequence is TGTGCCAGCAGCTTAGACGAGGGTACGCAGTTCTTC. Its protein product is CASSLDEGTQFF. This CDR3, with the reference TRBV13 and TRBJ2-1 proteins standing in past its ends, gives the full variable domain AAGVIQSPRHLIKEKRETATLKCYPIPRHDTVYWYQQGPGQDPQFLISFYEKMQSDKGSIPDRFSAQQFSDYHSELNMSSLELGDSALYFCASSLDEGTQFFGPGTRLTVL.